Presented here are 3 T cell receptor beta chains from one specimen sequenced in a study of blood T cell repertoires in COVID-19. Method: immunoSEQ multiplex PCR; TCRdb's copy keeps in-frame clones and lacks some. The sample yields about 230,000 clones, roughly 89% seen once. Sequences were obtained from PBMCs or T cells enriched from blood (not recorded which). These receptors were obtained from a woman under 40 with acute COVID-19.

The chain employs TRBV6-5 and TRBJ1-3; unclear D gene. Trimming left V 5 bases short and J 0 bases short, with 8 bases between. The CDR3 runs to 14 residues. Germline V CDR1 and CDR2: MNHEY, SVGAGI. DNA of the CDR3: TGTGCCAGCAGTAACACACCCTCTGGAAACACCATATATTTT. Its protein is CASSNTPSGNTIYF.

The gene calls are TRBV5-6 and TRBJ1-2, with 11 bases identical to TRBD1. Per the germline V gene, CDR1 is SGHDT and CDR2 is YYEEEE. The CDR3 sequence is 18 residues long. J lost 3 bases, V lost 1 base, and 11 bases had no gene match. DNA for the CDR3: TGTGCCAGCAGCTTGTTCCGGGACAGGGGGTATATCGACTATGGCTACACCTTC. The encoded protein is CASSLFRDRGYIDYGYTF.

J is TRBJ1-1 and V is TRBV28; D not resolved. Germline V gene data show CDR1 as MDHEN and CDR2 as SYDVKM. There are 16 residues in the CDR3. V lost 2 bases and J lost 1, with 14 bases in between. The CDR3 region is CASSLRPGLGNTEAFF. The CDR3 DNA follows: TGTGCCAGCAGTTTAAGGCCAGGACTCGGGAACACTGAAGCTTTCTTT.